The next 32 T cell receptor beta chains were all read from a single sample in a study of T cell responses to AZD1222 COVID-19 vaccine. Sequencing was performed with immunoSEQ multiplex PCR; in TCRdb, only in-frame clones are kept and a portion is missing. The sample includes approximately 150,000 clones, 70% to 90% of them seen just once. The input for sequencing was peripheral blood, taken 28 days after the second AZD1222 dose. These TCRs come from an adult who received the AZD1222 COVID-19 vaccine.

V usage is TRBV9 and J usage is TRBJ1-6; D not certain. Germline-derived CDR1 and CDR2 are SGDLS and YYNGEE. V gave up 0 bases and J gave up 7 bases, with 8 bases separating them. CDR3 length: 14 amino acids. CDR3 amino acids: CASSVGGLNSPLHF. DNA of the CDR3: TGTGCCAGCAGCGTAGGCGGGCTGAATTCACCCCTCCACTTT.

This clone was seen only a few times. The rearrangement joins TRBV27 to TRBJ1-1, with D unclear. The V and J ends lost 6 bases and 0 bases respectively, with 11 bases between them. The germline V gene has CDR1 MNHEY and CDR2 SMNVEV (reference sequence). The CDR3 covers 14 residues. CDR3 DNA: TGTGCCAGCAGGCAGGCTCGCCTGAACACTGAAGCTTTCTTT. Translation gives CASRQARLNTEAFF.

The chain combines TRBV19 with TRBJ1-4; D is unresolved. CDR1 is LNHDA, CDR2 SQIVND, per germline (reference sequence). Trimming removed 5 bases from V and 1 base from J, with 11 bases in between. The CDR3 sequence is 15 residues long. The CDR3 is CASSVLRVTNEKLFF. In nucleotides, the CDR3 is TGTGCCAGTAGTGTCCTGCGGGTAACTAATGAAAAACTGTTTTTT.

This rearrangement joins TRBV3-1 (or the pseudogene TRBV3-2) to TRBJ2-3; D is undetermined. This CDR3 comprises 11 residues. Germline V CDR1 and CDR2: LGHDT, YNNKEL (reference sequence). V lost 5 bases, J lost 9 bases, and 9 bases lay in between. CDR3 sequence reads: CASSTRETQYF. The CDR3 DNA sequence: TGTGCCAGCAGCACAAGAGAGACGCAGTATTTT.

J is TRBJ2-1 and V is TRBV4-1, with TRBD2 identical over 7 bases. Per germline, CDR1 MGHRA and CDR2 YSYEKL. The V and J ends lost 3 bases and 7 bases, in that order; junction bases with no gene match: 12. The CDR3 is 16 amino acids. The CDR3 region is CASSHPDRLAGNEQFF. The CDR3 DNA reads as TGCGCCAGCAGCCACCCCGATCGACTAGCCGGGAATGAGCAGTTCTTC.

This rearrangement joins TRBV27 to TRBJ1-5; 7 bases line up with TRBD1. CDR1 and CDR2 from the germline V gene are MNHEY and SMNVEV (reference sequence). The CDR3 loop spans 15 amino acids. V shed 5 bases and J 7 bases; nucleotides not matched to a gene: 11. In DNA form, the CDR3 reads TGTGCCAGCAGTAACCGGGACAGCGGTTTGCAGCCCCAGCATTTT. Protein: CASSNRDSGLQPQHF.

The rearrangement links TRBV6-4 to TRBJ2-3; D unclear. Looked up from germline, CDR1 is MRHNA and CDR2 is SNTAGT. Trimming pared 2 bases from V and 5 bases from J, leaving 8 bases between. The CDR3 loop spans 13 amino acids. CDR3 DNA sequence: TGTGCCAGCAGTGACAGGATTAAAGATACGCAGTATTTT. This gives the protein CASSDRIKDTQYF.

The V call is TRBV6-5, the J call TRBJ2-7; D unresolved. With 5 bases removed from V and 2 bases from J, the gap between germline ends came to 7 bases. This CDR3 is 12 amino acids long. Germline V gene lookup returns CDR1 MNHEY and CDR2 SVGAGI. CDR3 DNA: TGTGCCAGCAGTCCGGAAGCCTACGAGCAGTACTTC. Encoded protein: CASSPEAYEQYF.

CDR3 nucleotide sequence: TGTGCCAGCAGTTTAAGAGGATTCTATGGCTACACCTTC. The encoded protein is CASSLRGFYGYTF. The V and J genes are TRBV12-3 or TRBV12-4 and TRBJ1-2; D remains ambiguous. V gave up 2 bases and J gave up 4 bases, with 8 bases separating them. The CDR3 totals 13 residues.

This chain uses TRBV9 with TRBJ1-2; D not resolved. The germline gives CDR1 SGDLS, CDR2 YYNGEE. The CDR3 spans 15 residues. The V and J ends lost 2 bases and 6 bases respectively, with 17 bases between them. The CDR3, as DNA: TGTGCCAGCAGCGTTTCATTCCCCCCCATCGATGGCTACACCTTC. Encoded protein: CASSVSFPPIDGYTF. Filled out from reference TRBV9 and TRBJ1-2, the complete variable domain reads DSGVTQTPKHLITATGQRVTLRCSPRSGDLSVYWYQQSLDQGLQFLIQYYNGEERAKGNILERFSAQQFPDLHSELNLSSLELGDSALYFCASSVSFPPIDGYTFGSGTRLTVV.

The table lists this clone with a few counts. This chain links TRBV7-2 with TRBJ2-1; 7 bases match TRBD2. The germline gives CDR1 SGHTA, CDR2 FQGNSA. This CDR3 has 14 residues. Losses at the gene ends were 6 bases for V and 8 bases for J; bases not matched to a gene: 10. The CDR3, as DNA: TGTGCCAGCAGATCCGAGTGGCGGGAGTATGAGCAGTTCTTC. This gives the protein CASRSEWREYEQFF. Using reference TRBV7-2 and TRBJ2-1 for the parts outside the CDR3, the full variable domain is GAGVSQSPSNKVTEKGKDVELRCDPISGHTALYWYRQSLGQGLEFLIYFQGNSAPDKSGLPSDRFSAERTGGSVSTLTIQRTQQEDSAVYLCASRSEWREYEQFFGPGTRLTVL.

The chain carries TRBV10-3 and TRBJ2-7; 9 bases align to TRBD1. Germline V gene sequence: CDR1 ENHRY, CDR2 SYGVKD. V trimming: 4 bases; J trimming: 2 bases; junction bases outside the gene matches: 6. The CDR3 has 15 residues. The CDR3 DNA sequence: TGTGCCATCAGTGCCGCCGGGACAGGGACCTACGAGCAGTACTTC. Translation: CAISAAGTGTYEQYF.

The J gene is TRBJ1-4, the V gene TRBV29-1, with 10 bases lining up with TRBD1. CDR1 is SQVTM and CDR2 is ANQGSEA in the germline V gene. V was clipped by 7 bases and J by 3 bases; unmatched bases: 8. This CDR3 comprises 15 residues. For the CDR3, the DNA is TGCAGCGGGCGACAGGGGGCTGATGCTAATGAAAAACTGTTTTTT. As protein: CSGRQGADANEKLFF.

The sample holds a few counts of this clone. This sample includes further DNA sequences coding for the same CDR3. J is TRBJ1-2 and V is TRBV6-5, with 9 bases that match TRBD1. V lost 4 bases and J lost 5; bases outside the gene matches: 2. The V gene's germline CDR1 is MNHEY and CDR2 SVGAGI. The CDR3 has 13 residues. CDR3 nucleotides: TGTGCCAGCAGTTGGGGACAGGGATATGGCTACACCTTC. It encodes CASSWGQGYGYTF.

V and J are TRBV2 and TRBJ2-7; 8 nucleotides line up with TRBD1. The CDR3 spans 13 residues. Losses at the gene ends were 8 bases for V and 5 bases for J; bases not matched to a gene: 8. The germline V gene has CDR1 SNHLY and CDR2 FYNNEI. CDR3 amino acids: CASVRGHNDEQYF. In DNA form, the CDR3 reads TGTGCCAGCGTCAGGGGGCATAACGACGAGCAGTACTTC.

The chain employs TRBV6-5 and TRBJ1-5; unclear D gene. The CDR3 sequence is 14 residues long. In germline, CDR1 is MNHEY, CDR2 SVGAGI. With 6 bases removed from V and 2 bases from J, the gap between germline ends came to 11 bases. CDR3 residues: CASRVAVGNQPQHF. The CDR3, as DNA: TGTGCCAGCAGAGTGGCAGTGGGCAATCAGCCCCAGCATTTT.

V usage is TRBV21-1 and J usage is TRBJ1-1. TRBV21-1 is labeled a pseudogene. The CDR3 has 14 amino acids. In nucleotides, the CDR3 is TGTGCCAGCAGCAAAGGGGGAGGGGACACTGAAGCTTTCTTT. Amino acid sequence: CASSKGGGDTEAFF.

This chain links TRBV19 with TRBJ1-1; 8 bases agree with TRBD1. This CDR3 comprises 14 residues. With 4 bases clipped from V and 8 bases from J, the junction kept 9 bases outside the gene matches. Germline CDR1 LNHDA, CDR2 SQIVND (reference sequence). The DNA for the CDR3 is TGTGCCAGTAGTAGCTGGACAGGGAAGGTCGAAGCTTTCTTT. Residues: CASSSWTGKVEAFF.

This chain links TRBV28 with TRBJ2-7; 13 bases match TRBD2. Per germline, CDR1 MDHEN and CDR2 SYDVKM. The trim removed 6 bases at V and 0 bases at J, leaving 5 bases unmatched. The CDR3 totals 16 residues. CDR3 bases: TGTGCCAGCAGCCAAGGACTAGCGGGAGTCTCCTACGAGCAGTACTTC. Translated: CASSQGLAGVSYEQYF. Filled out from reference TRBV28 and TRBJ2-7, the complete variable domain reads DVKVTQSSRYLVKRTGEKVFLECVQDMDHENMFWYRQDPGLGLRLIYFSYDVKMKEKGDIPEGYSVSREKKERFSLILESASTNQTSMYLCASSQGLAGVSYEQYFGPGTRLTVT.

V and J are TRBV29-1 and TRBJ2-1; 7 nucleotides agree with TRBD2. Unmatched junction bases numbered 4, after V lost 4 bases and J lost 7 bases. This CDR3 region has 12 residues. Germline V lookup: CDR1 SQVTM, CDR2 ANQGSEA. The CDR3 sequence is CSVGGRRNEQFF. CDR3 DNA: TGCAGCGTTGGCGGGAGAAGGAATGAGCAGTTCTTC.

The V and J genes are TRBV27 and TRBJ2-6, with a weak D call TRBD1 (6 bases). CDR1 and CDR2 (germline): MNHEY, SMNVEV (reference sequence). V was shortened by 5 bases and J by 0 bases, with 11 bases between the two germline ends. The CDR3 extends over 16 amino acids. CDR3 region: CASSHLDSSGANVLTF. CDR3 nucleotides: TGTGCCAGCAGTCACCTGGACAGCTCTGGGGCCAACGTCCTGACTTTC.

In this sample, this clone turned up once. The chain links TRBV6-2 or TRBV6-3 to TRBJ1-1, with unresolved D. V dropped 2 bases and J dropped 1 base, with 5 bases sitting between them. Germline-derived CDR1 and CDR2 are MNHEY and SVGEGT. The CDR3 totals 13 residues. Here the CDR3 reads CASSYHQNTEAFF. The CDR3 DNA reads TGTGCCAGCAGTTACCATCAGAACACTGAAGCTTTCTTT.

In its sample, this clone was seen a few times. The chain is built from TRBV7-9 and TRBJ1-3; D uncertain. The germline V gene has CDR1 SEHNR and CDR2 FQNEAQ (reference sequence). The V end lost 3 bases, the J end lost 4 bases, and 4 bases lay between the germline ends. The CDR3 has 12 residues. The CDR3 protein is CASSFSGNTIYF. CDR3 DNA: TGTGCCAGCAGCTTTTCCGGAAACACCATATATTTT.

The V and J genes are TRBV4-1 and TRBJ1-2; 7 bases match TRBD1. With 0 bases clipped from V and 9 bases from J, the junction kept 7 bases outside the gene matches. This CDR3 has 14 amino acids. Germline values: CDR1 MGHRA, CDR2 YSYEKL. The CDR3 coding sequence is TGCGCCAGCAGCCAAGACGGGGGGACAGCAAGCTACACCTTC. It codes for CASSQDGGTASYTF.

The CDR3 protein is CASRPHGPLSQPQHF. The CDR3 coding sequence is TGTGCCAGCAGGCCCCATGGTCCGTTGAGTCAGCCCCAGCATTTT. This chain links TRBV6-5 with TRBJ1-5, with unresolved D. The ends were cut back, 6 bases at V and 6 bases at J, with 18 bases in the middle. CDR3 length: 15 residues. From germline, CDR1 is MNHEY and CDR2 SVGAGI.

The chain joins TRBV19 to TRBJ2-1, with D perhaps TRBD2 (5 bases). CDR3 length: 13 residues. Germline V gene lookup returns CDR1 LNHDA and CDR2 SQIVND (reference sequence). V was shortened by 9 bases and J by 8 bases, with 17 bases between the two germline ends. The CDR3 loop is CASRTRVRYEQFF. CDR3 in DNA: TGTGCCAGCCGGACGAGGGTAAGGTATGAGCAGTTCTTC.

This sequence joins TRBV19 and TRBJ2-3; D is unresolved. V shed 3 bases and J shed 0 bases, with 7 bases lying between them. The CDR3 runs to 14 residues. CDR1 LNHDA and CDR2 SQIVND come from the germline V gene (reference sequence). The DNA of the CDR3 is TGTGCCAGTAGTATGCGGCCTAGCACAGATACGCAGTATTTT. Its translation: CASSMRPSTDTQYF.

This clone was counted a single time. The chain couples TRBV12-5 to TRBJ2-7; TRBD2 matches at 13 bases. The ends lost 6 bases at V and 5 bases at J; junction bases unmatched: 4. CDR3 length equals 14 residues. CDR1 LGHNT and CDR2 FRNRAP come from the germline V gene. CDR3 bases: TGTGCTAGTGGGGGACTAGCGGGATTCCACGAGCAGTACTTC. This encodes CASGGLAGFHEQYF.

The chain combines TRBV3-1 (or the pseudogene TRBV3-2) with TRBJ1-6; D not certain. The V and J ends lost 2 bases and 8 bases respectively, with 7 bases between them. CDR1 is LGHDT and CDR2 is YNNKEL in the germline V gene (reference sequence). This CDR3 has 13 residues. DNA of the CDR3: TGTGCCAGCAGCCAAAGTCGTGATTCACCCCTCCACTTT. It specifies CASSQSRDSPLHF.

The CDR3 spells CASSPIIGDGTANEKLFF. DNA of the CDR3: TGTGCCAGTAGTCCAATCATAGGAGACGGGACAGCTAATGAAAAACTGTTTTTT. The rearrangement joins TRBV19 to TRBJ1-4; 7 bases fit TRBD1. The V gene's germline CDR1 is LNHDA and CDR2 SQIVND (reference sequence). The CDR3 covers 18 residues. V shed 5 bases and J 3 bases; nucleotides not matched to a gene: 15.

This sequence joins TRBV4-2 and TRBJ2-7, with D unresolved. The CDR3 is 14 residues long. The germline V and J ends were trimmed by 0 bases and 6 bases, with 12 bases remaining between them. CDR1 and CDR2 (germline): LGHNA, YNFKEQ. Written as DNA, the CDR3 is TGTGCCAGCAGCCAAGAGATAGGCCTCAGCGAGCAGTACTTC. This encodes CASSQEIGLSEQYF.

The V call is TRBV5-1, the J call TRBJ2-1; TRBD2 matches at 9 bases. CDR1 is SGHRS, CDR2 YFSETQ, per germline. The CDR3 is made up of 17 amino acids. V trimming: 0 bases; J trimming: 2 bases; junction bases outside the gene matches: 6. Here the CDR3 reads CASSLVGGGAPYNEQFF. The CDR3 DNA reads as TGCGCCAGCAGCTTGGTGGGCGGGGGGGCCCCCTACAATGAGCAGTTCTTC.